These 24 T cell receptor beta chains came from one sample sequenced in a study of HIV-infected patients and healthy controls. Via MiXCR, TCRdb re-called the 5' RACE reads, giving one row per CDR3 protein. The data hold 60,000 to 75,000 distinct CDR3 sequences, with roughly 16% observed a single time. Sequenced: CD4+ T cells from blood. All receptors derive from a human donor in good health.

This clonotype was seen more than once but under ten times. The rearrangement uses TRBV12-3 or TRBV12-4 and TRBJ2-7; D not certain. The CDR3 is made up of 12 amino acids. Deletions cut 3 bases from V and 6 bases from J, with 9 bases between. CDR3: CASSLKRREQYF. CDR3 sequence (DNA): TGTGCCAGCAGTTTGAAGAGGCGCGAGCAGTACTTC.

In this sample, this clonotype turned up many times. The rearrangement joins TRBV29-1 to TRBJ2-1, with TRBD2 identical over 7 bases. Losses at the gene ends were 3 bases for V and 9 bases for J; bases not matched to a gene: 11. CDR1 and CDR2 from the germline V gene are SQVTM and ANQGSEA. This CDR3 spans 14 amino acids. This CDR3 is CSVDSAGVSGEQFF. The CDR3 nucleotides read TGCAGCGTTGATTCTGCGGGGGTTAGTGGTGAGCAGTTCTTC.

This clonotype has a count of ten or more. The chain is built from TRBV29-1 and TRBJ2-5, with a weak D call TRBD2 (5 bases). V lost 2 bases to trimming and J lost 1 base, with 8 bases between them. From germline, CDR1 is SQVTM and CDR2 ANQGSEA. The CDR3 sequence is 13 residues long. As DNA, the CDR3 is TGCAGCGTTGAAAGACGGGGCCAAGAGACCCAGTACTTC. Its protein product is CSVERRGQETQYF. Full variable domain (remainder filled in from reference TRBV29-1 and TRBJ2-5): SAVISQKPSRDICQRGTSLTIQCQVDSQVTMMFWYRQQPGQSLTLIATANQGSEATYESGFVIDKFPISRPNLTFSTLTVSNMSPEDSSIYLCSVERRGQETQYFGPGTRLLVL.

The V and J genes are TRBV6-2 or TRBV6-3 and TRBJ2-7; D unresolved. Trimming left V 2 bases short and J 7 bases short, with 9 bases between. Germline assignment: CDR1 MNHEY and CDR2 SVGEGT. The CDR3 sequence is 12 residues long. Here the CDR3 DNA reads TGTGCCAGCAGTTACCCGTCCCGGGAGCAGTACTTC. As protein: CASSYPSREQYF.

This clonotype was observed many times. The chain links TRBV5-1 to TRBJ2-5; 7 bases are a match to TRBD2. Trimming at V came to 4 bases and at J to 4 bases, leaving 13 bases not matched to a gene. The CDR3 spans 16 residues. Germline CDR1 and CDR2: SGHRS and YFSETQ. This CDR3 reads CASSHKRLAAVETQYF. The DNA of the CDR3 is TGCGCCAGCAGCCACAAGAGACTAGCAGCTGTAGAGACCCAGTACTTC.

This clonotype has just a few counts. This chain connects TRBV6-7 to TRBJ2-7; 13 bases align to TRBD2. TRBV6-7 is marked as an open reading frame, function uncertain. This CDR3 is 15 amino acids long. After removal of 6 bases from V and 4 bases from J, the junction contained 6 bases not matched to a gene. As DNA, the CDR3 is TGTGCCAGCAGCCTTGGACTAGCGGGGGTGTACGAGCAGTACTTC. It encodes CASSLGLAGVYEQYF.

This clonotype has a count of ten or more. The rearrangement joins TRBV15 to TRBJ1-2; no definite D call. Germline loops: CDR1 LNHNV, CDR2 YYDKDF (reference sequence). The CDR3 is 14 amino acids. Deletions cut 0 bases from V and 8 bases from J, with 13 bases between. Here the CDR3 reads CATSREIVRVGYTF. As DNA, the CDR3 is TGTGCCACCAGCAGAGAAATCGTTCGCGTGGGCTACACCTTC. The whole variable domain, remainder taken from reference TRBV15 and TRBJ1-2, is DAMVIQNPRYQVTQFGKPVTLSCSQTLNHNVMYWYQQKSSQAPKLLFHYYDKDFNNEADTPDNFQSRRPNTSFCFLDIRSPGLGDTAMYLCATSREIVRVGYTFGSGTRLTVV.

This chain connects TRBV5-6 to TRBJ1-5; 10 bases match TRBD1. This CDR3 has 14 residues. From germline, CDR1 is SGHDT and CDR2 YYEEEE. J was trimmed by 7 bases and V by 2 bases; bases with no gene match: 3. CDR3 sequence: CASSFGTGDQPQHF. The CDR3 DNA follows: TGTGCCAGCAGCTTCGGGACAGGGGACCAGCCCCAGCATTTT.

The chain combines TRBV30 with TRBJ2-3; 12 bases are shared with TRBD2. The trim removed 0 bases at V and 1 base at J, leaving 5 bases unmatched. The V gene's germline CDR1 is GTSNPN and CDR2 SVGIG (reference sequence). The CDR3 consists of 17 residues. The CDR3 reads CAWSVSRTSGGTDTQYF. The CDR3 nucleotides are TGTGCCTGGAGTGTAAGTAGGACTAGCGGGGGCACAGATACGCAGTATTTT.

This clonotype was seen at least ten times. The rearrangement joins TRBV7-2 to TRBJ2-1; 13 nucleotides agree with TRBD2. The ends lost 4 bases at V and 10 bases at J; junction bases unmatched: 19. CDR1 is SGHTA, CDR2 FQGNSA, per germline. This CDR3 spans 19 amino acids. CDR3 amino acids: CASSYPSLAGGPQTQEQFF. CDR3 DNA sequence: TGTGCCAGCAGCTACCCATCACTAGCGGGAGGGCCTCAGACCCAAGAGCAGTTCTTC. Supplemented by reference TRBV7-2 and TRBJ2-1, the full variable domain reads GAGVSQSPSNKVTEKGKDVELRCDPISGHTALYWYRQSLGQGLEFLIYFQGNSAPDKSGLPSDRFSAERTGGSVSTLTIQRTQQEDSAVYLCASSYPSLAGGPQTQEQFFGPGTRLTVL.

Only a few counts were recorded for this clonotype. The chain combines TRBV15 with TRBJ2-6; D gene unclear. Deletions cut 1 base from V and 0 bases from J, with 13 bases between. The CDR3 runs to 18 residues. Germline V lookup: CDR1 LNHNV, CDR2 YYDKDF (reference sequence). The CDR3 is CATSRGKFLDSGANVLTF. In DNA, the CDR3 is TGTGCCACCAGCAGAGGGAAATTCTTGGACTCTGGGGCCAACGTCCTGACTTTC.

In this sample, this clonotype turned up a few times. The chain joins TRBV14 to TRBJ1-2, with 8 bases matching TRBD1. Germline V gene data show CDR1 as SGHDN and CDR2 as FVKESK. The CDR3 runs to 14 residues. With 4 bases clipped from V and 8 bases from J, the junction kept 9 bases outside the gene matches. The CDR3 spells CASSPLRRGQGYTF. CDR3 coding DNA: TGTGCCAGCAGCCCCCTTCGCAGGGGGCAGGGCTACACCTTC.

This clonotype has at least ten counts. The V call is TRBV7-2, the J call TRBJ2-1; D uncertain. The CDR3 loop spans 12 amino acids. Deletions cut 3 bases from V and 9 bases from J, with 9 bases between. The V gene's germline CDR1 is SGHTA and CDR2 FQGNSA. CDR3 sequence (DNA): TGTGCCAGCAGCTTTTCTGTGAGTGAGCAGTTCTTC. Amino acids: CASSFSVSEQFF.

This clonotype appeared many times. The DNA for the CDR3 is TGTGCCAGCAGCCTGGACACCCCGAACTATGGCTACACCTTC. As protein: CASSLDTPNYGYTF. The V call is TRBV6-6, the J call TRBJ1-2, with a weak D call TRBD1 (5 bases). Germline CDR1 is MNHNY and CDR2 is SVGAGI (reference sequence). Trimming pared 6 bases from V and 2 bases from J, leaving 13 bases between. The CDR3 runs 14 residues.

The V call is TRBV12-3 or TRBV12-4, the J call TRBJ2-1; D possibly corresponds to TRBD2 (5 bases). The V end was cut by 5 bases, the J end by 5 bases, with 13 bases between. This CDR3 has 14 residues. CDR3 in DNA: TGTGCCAGCAGTCCCTGGACCGGGAACAATGAGCAGTTCTTC. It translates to CASSPWTGNNEQFF.

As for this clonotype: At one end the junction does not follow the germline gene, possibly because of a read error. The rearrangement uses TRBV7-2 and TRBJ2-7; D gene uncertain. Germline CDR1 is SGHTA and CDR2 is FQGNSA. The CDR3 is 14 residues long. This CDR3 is CASSLADWVDEQHF. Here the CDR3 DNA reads TGTGCCAGCAGCTTGGCCGATTGGGTCGACGAGCAGCACTTC.

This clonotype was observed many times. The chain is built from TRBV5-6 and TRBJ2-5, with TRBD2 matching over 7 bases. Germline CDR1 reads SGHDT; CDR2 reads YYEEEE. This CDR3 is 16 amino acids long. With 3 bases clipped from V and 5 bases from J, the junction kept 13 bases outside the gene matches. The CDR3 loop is CASSSRLRGIEETQYF. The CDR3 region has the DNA TGTGCCAGCAGCTCCCGCCTGCGGGGGATCGAGGAGACCCAGTACTTC.

Here the CDR3 DNA reads TGCAGCGTTCGGATCGGGGGGAGCGGGCAGCCCCAGCATTTT. The encoded protein is CSVRIGGSGQPQHF. V gene TRBV29-1 combines with J gene TRBJ1-5; D might be TRBD1 (5 bases). The CDR3 contains 14 residues. The germline CDR1 and CDR2 sequences are SQVTM and ANQGSEA. V was clipped by 5 bases and J by 7 bases, with 18 bases between them.

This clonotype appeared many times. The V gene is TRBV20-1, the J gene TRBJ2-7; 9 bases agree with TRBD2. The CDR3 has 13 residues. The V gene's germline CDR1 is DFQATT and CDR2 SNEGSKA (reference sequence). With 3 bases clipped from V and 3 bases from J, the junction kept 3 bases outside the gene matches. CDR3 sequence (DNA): TGCAGTGCTAGGGGCGGGAGGGACTACGAGCAGTACTTC. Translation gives CSARGGRDYEQYF.

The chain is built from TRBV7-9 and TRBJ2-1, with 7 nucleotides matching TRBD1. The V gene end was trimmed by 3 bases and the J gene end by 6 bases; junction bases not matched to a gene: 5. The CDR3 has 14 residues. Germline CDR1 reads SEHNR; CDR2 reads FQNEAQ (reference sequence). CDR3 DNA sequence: TGTGCCAGCAGCTTCGGGACAGACCTCAATGAGCAGTTCTTC. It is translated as CASSFGTDLNEQFF.

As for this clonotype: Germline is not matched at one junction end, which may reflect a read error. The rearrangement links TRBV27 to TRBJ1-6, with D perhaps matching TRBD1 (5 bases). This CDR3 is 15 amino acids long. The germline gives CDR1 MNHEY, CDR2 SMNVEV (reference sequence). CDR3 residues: CASSLGLGYNPPLHF. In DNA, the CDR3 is TGTGCCAGCAGTTTGGGGCTCGGCTATAATCCACCCCTCCACTTT.

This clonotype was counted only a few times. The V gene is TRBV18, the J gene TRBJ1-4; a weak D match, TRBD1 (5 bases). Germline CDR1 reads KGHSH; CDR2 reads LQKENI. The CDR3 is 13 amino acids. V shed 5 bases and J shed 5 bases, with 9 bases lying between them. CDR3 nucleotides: TGTGCCAGCTCAGAAAAGGGGAATGAAAAACTGTTTTTT. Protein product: CASSEKGNEKLFF.

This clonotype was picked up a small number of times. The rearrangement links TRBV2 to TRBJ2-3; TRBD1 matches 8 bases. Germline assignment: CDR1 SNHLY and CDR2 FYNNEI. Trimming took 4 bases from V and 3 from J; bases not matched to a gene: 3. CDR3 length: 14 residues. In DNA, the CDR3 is TGTGCCAGCAGTGGCCGGACAGGGACAGATACGCAGTATTTT. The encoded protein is CASSGRTGTDTQYF. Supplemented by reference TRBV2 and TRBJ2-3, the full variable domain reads EPEVTQTPSHQVTQMGQEVILRCVPISNHLYFYWYRQILGQKVEFLVSFYNNEISEKSEIFDDQFSVERPDGSNFTLKIRSTKLEDSAMYFCASSGRTGTDTQYFGPGTRLTVL.

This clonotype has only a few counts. CDR3 nucleotide sequence: TGTGCCAGCAGCTTCCGTCCCTCTGGAAACACCATATATTTT. Encoded protein: CASSFRPSGNTIYF. The chain recombines TRBV5-6 with TRBJ1-3; D not resolved. The V gene's germline CDR1 is SGHDT and CDR2 YYEEEE. Trimming took off 2 bases at V and 0 bases at J, with 6 bases between the two ends. The CDR3 is 14 amino acids.